This note documents a single T cell receptor beta chain sequence. This clonotype was detected only a few times. It lacks a known antigen. No per-base quality is available; no much larger clone lies one base away. The library was built by means of 5' RACE. Sequencing was carried out with a NextSeq 500. In the TCR library protocol, unique molecular identifiers were attached to individual cDNA molecules to correct for PCR bias and sequencing error. Sequencing covered both TCR alpha and beta chains, and within each sample the abundances of alpha and beta sequences were tightly co-correlated. As for the original processing: Decombinator V4 was used to annotate the V gene, J gene and CDR3 of the TCR sequences. TCRs were defined as expanded if a significant change between any two time points was detected under a Poisson model with p below 0.0001. TCR abundances were normalised to the total number of TCRs sequenced per sample and expressed as counts per million. MAIT TCRs were defined by TRAV1-2 paired with TRAJ12, TRAJ20 or TRAJ33, and iNKT TCRs by TRAV10 paired with TRAJ18. VDJdb, accessed 1 November 2021, was searched for CMV, EBV and SARS-CoV-2 annotated TCRs, with TCRs annotated for multiple antigens excluded. Using fastp at Q25 and MiXCR, TCRdb reprocessed the public reads and kept productive beta chains. Duplicate CDR3 protein sequences are folded into a single record with the most common DNA and genes. TCRdb's processing, not the authors' own work, is the source of the V and J calls. The sample table shows over 30,000 distinct CDR3 sequences, and 7.9% are seen once. The ten top clones hold 9.5% to 15% of the sample.

These data originate in a study of early T cells in non-severe SARS-CoV-2 infection (dated by TCRdb to 2020 to 2023). A note on the overall study: TCR sequencing used bulk RNA from unsorted whole blood, so alpha and beta chains could not be paired.

The full study reports these points: Matching against VDJdb was skewed toward anti-spike CD8 responses, likely underestimated virus-specific expansions, and missed private and CD4 specificities.

The CDR3 spans 12 residues, from the cysteine through the phenylalanine. Only the CDR3 DNA stays, 36 bases, in frame from base 1. CDR1 and CDR2 are read off the germline V gene as SNHLY and FYNNEI. V drops 8 bases and J drops 1 base, leaving 8 bases in between. Set within a cohort of healthcare workers in London, UK, this nested case-control study involved weekly PCR testing of nasopharyngeal swabs along with blood sampling. Healthcare workers were recruited during the week of the UK lockdown, between 23 and 31 March 2020, and followed weekly for up to about 16 weeks. The sample in question was whole blood, obtained at baseline. This TCR was sampled from an adult who was a healthcare worker with PCR-confirmed SARS-CoV-2 infection or an uninfected control (not recorded which). The chain is made from TRBV2 and TRBJ1-1; the D gene cannot be resolved reliably. CDR3 loop: CASCQTNTEAFF. The DNA sequence reads TGTGCCAGCTGCCAGACGAACACTGAAGCTTTCTTT.